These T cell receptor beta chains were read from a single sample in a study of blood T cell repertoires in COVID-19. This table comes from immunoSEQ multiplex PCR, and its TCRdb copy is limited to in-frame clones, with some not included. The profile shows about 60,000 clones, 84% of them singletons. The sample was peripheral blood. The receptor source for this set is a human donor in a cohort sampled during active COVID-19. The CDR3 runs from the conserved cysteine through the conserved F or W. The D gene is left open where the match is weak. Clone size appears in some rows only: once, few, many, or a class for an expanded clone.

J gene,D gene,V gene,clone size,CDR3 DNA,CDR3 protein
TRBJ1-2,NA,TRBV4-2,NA,TGTGCCAGCAGCCTAGGAACCTCGGGAGCGGATAACCTCTATGGCTACACCTTC,CASSLGTSGADNLYGYTF
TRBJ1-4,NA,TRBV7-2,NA,TGTGCCAGCAGCTTAGCGCAGGGCTTTACACTGTTTTTT,CASSLAQGFTLFF
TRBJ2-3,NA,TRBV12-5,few,TGTGCTAGTGGTTTGGTTGGCAGTGAAAGCACAGATACGCAGTATTTT,CASGLVGSESTDTQYF
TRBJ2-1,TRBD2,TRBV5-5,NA,TGTGCCAGCAGCTTGACTAGCGGGGACAACAATGAGCAGTTCTTC,CASSLTSGDNNEQFF
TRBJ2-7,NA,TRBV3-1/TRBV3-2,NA,TGTGCCAGCAGCCAGGAACCTATCGACAGCTACGAGCAGTACTTC,CASSQEPIDSYEQYF
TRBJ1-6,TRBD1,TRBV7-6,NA,TGTGCCAGCAGCCCTATCGGACAGGGTCAGTCACCCCTCCACTTT,CASSPIGQGQSPLHF
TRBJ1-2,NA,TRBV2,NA,TGTGCCAGCAGTCCGACCCCCTCTAGTGGCTACACCTTC,CASSPTPSSGYTF
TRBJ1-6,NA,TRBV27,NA,TGTGCCAGCAGTACTCGGGTCGGTTCACCCCTCCACTTT,CASSTRVGSPLHF
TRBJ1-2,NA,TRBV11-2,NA,TGTGCCAGCAGCCGGGACAATAACTATGGCTACACCTTC,CASSRDNNYGYTF
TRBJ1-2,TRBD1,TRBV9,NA,TGTGCCAGCAGCGTAAGGGACAGGGTCCATGGCTACACCTTC,CASSVRDRVHGYTF
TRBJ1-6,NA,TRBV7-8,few,TGTGCCAGCAGCCCAGGGTTTGGGAATTCACCCCTCCACTTT,CASSPGFGNSPLHF
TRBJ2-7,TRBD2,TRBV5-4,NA,TGTGCCAGTAGCTCTAGCGGGAGTCCCTACGAGCAGTACTTC,CASSSSGSPYEQYF
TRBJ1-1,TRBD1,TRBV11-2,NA,TGTGCCAGCAGCTCGTTGACAGGGCGCGCTTTCTTT,CASSSLTGRAFF
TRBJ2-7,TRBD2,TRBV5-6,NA,TGTGCCAGCAGCATCGGGAGGAAAGGCGAGCAGTACTTC,CASSIGRKGEQYF
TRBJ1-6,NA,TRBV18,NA,TGTGCCAGCTCAAAGTATGGGGGCCAGAATTCACCCCTCCACTTT,CASSKYGGQNSPLHF
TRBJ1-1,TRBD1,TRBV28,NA,TGTGCCAGCAGTCCAAGGACAGGGGCCAGGAACACTGAAGCTTTCTTT,CASSPRTGARNTEAFF
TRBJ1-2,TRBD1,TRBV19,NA,TGTGCCAGTAGTCCAGGGACAGGGGGCTTGGGCTACACCTTC,CASSPGTGGLGYTF
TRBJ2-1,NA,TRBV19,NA,TGTGCCAGTAGGGAGGGATTCAACTACAATGAGCAGTTCTTC,CASREGFNYNEQFF
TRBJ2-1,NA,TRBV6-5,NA,TGTGCCAGCAGCGACTCCTATGCCTACAATGAGCAGTTCTTC,CASSDSYAYNEQFF
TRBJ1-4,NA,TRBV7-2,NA,TGTGCCAGCAGCTTAGAAGGGGGTAATGAAAAACTGTTTTTT,CASSLEGGNEKLFF
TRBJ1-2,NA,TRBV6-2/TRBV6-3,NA,TGTGCCAGCAGTTACCCTCAGGGGAACTATGGCTACACCTTC,CASSYPQGNYGYTF
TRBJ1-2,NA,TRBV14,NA,TGTGCCAGCAGCCAAGAACCCTATTCTGGGGGGTTTATATCTTTTAACTATGGCTACACCTTC,CASSQEPYSGGFISFNYGYTF
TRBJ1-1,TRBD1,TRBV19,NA,TGTGCCAGTAGTAAAGATCAGGGGGTTGAAGCTTTCTTT,CASSKDQGVEAFF
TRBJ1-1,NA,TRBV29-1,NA,TGCAGCGTTCTTAGCACTGAAGCTTTCTTT,CSVLSTEAFF
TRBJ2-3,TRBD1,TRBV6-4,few,TGTGCCAGCAGTGACGGGACAGGGTCAGATACGCAGTATTTT,CASSDGTGSDTQYF
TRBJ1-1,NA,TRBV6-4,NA,TGTGCCAGCAGTGGGACAGCGAACACTGAAGCTTTCTTT,CASSGTANTEAFF
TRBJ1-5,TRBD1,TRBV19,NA,TGTGCCAGTAGCCTACAGGGGGCAGGTGATCAGCCCCAGCATTTT,CASSLQGAGDQPQHF
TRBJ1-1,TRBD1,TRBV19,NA,TGTGCCAGTAGTCCCGGGACAGGGAACACTGAAGCTTTCTTT,CASSPGTGNTEAFF
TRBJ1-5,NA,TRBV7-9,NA,TGTGCCAGCAGCCCCGCGGTTGGGGCGAGCAATCAGCCCCAGCATTTT,CASSPAVGASNQPQHF
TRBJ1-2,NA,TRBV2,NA,TGTGCCAGCTTGACACCGACTAACTATGGCTACACCTTC,CASLTPTNYGYTF
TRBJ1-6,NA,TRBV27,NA,TGTGCCAGCAGTCCCAGGGGATCTTCACCCCTCCACTTT,CASSPRGSSPLHF
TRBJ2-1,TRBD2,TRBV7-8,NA,TGTGCCAGCAGCTCCGGGGGGGCTGAGCAGTTCTTC,CASSSGGAEQFF
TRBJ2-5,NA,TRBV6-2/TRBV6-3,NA,TGTGCCAGCAGTTACGCGGAGCAAGAGACCCAGTACTTC,CASSYAEQETQYF
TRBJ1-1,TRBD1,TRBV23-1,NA,TGCGCCAGCAAGGGGGCAGTGAACACTGAAGCTTTCTTT,CASKGAVNTEAFF
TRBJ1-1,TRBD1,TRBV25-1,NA,TGTGCCAGCCAAAGTTTCTCAGGGGGCACTGAAGCTTTCTTT,CASQSFSGGTEAFF
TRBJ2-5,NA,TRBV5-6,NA,TGTGCCAGCAGCTCCAGTCATGAGACCCAGTACTTC,CASSSSHETQYF
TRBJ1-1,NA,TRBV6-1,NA,TGTGCCAGCAGTGAAGGACAGGCCCAGGTAGAAGCTTTCTTT,CASSEGQAQVEAFF
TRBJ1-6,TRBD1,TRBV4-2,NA,TGTGCCAGCAGCCAAGATCCGACAGGGGGAAATTCACCCCTCCACTTT,CASSQDPTGGNSPLHF
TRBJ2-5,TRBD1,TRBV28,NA,TGTGCCGTCCGGGACAGGGGGCCAGGGACCCAGTACTTC,CAVRDRGPGTQYF
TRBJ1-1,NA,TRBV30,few,TGTGCCTGGAGTGTACTGTTGAACACTGAAGCTTTCTTT,CAWSVLLNTEAFF
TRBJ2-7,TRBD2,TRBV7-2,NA,TGTGCCAGCAGCTCCCAGTCTAGCGGAACCTACGAGCAGTACTTC,CASSSQSSGTYEQYF
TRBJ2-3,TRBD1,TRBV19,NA,TGTGCCAGTAGTATAGGGACAGGGCTAAGCACAGATACGCAGTATTTT,CASSIGTGLSTDTQYF
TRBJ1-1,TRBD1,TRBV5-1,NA,TGCGCCAGCAGCTTGACTGGACAGGGGGCTGAAGCTTTCTTT,CASSLTGQGAEAFF
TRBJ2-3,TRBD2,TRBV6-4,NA,TGTGCCAGCAGTGGGACTAGCGGGGCAGATACGCAGTATTTT,CASSGTSGADTQYF